One and the same sample provided the 30 T cell receptor beta chains below, sequenced in a study of cytomegalovirus exposure and HLA in healthy donors. The PCR was carried out with 60 Vbeta primers and 13 Jbeta primers. Here immunoSEQ multiplex PCR was the method, and the copy in TCRdb shows in-frame clones only, minus some. This table holds approximately 61,000 clones. Sequences were obtained from PBMCs. The origin of the receptors is a woman between 18 and 30 years old in good health and CMV-seronegative.

V usage is TRBV27 and J usage is TRBJ2-3, with D perhaps matching TRBD2 (6 bases). The CDR3 is 14 residues long. Trimming took 5 bases from V and 2 from J, leaving 11 bases between them. Germline lookup yields CDR1 MNHEY and CDR2 SMNVEV (reference sequence). As DNA, the CDR3 is TGTGCCAGCAGTCTCTGGACTACCACAGATACGCAGTATTTT. It is translated as CASSLWTTTDTQYF.

The chain recombines TRBV29-1 with TRBJ1-1; 11 bases map to TRBD1. The CDR3 consists of 13 residues. J lost 10 bases, V lost 1 base, and 5 bases had no gene match. CDR1 is SQVTM, CDR2 ANQGSEA, per germline. The CDR3 protein is CSVEGGQGVGAFF. DNA of the CDR3: TGCAGCGTTGAAGGGGGACAGGGGGTAGGAGCTTTCTTT.

DNA of the CDR3: TGTGCCAGCAGCGGTACAGGGAGCTCCTATAATTCACCCCTCCACTTT. Translating it yields CASSGTGSSYNSPLHF. This rearrangement joins TRBV9 to TRBJ1-6, with D perhaps matching TRBD1 (6 bases). Germline loops: CDR1 SGDLS, CDR2 YYNGEE. V was cut by 3 bases and J by 0 bases, with 10 bases left in between. CDR3 length: 16 residues.

The chain has TRBV5-4 and TRBJ2-7; TRBD1 matches 11 bases. The germline CDR1 and CDR2 sequences are SGHNT and YYREEE (reference sequence). V was pared by 3 bases and J by 6 bases, with 14 bases of the junction left unmatched. The CDR3 covers 17 residues. For the CDR3, the DNA is TGTGCCAGCAGCTCGGGCCGGACAGGGGGCTTTCATGCCGAGCAGTACTTC. It translates to CASSSGRTGGFHAEQYF.

The J gene is TRBJ1-6, the V gene TRBV7-9, with 7 bases lining up with TRBD1. The CDR3 totals 15 residues. Germline V CDR1 and CDR2: SEHNR, FQNEAQ (reference sequence). The V gene end was trimmed by 5 bases and the J gene end by 4 bases; junction bases not matched to a gene: 5. The CDR3 nucleotides read TGTGCCAGCAGCAGACAGGGCGGGTATAATTCACCCCTCCACTTT. Encoded protein: CASSRQGGYNSPLHF. Drawing the rest from reference TRBV7-9 and TRBJ1-6, the complete variable domain is DTGVSQNPRHKITKRGQNVTFRCDPISEHNRLYWYRQTLGQGPEFLTYFQNEAQLEKSRLLSDRFSAERPKGSFSTLEIQRTEQGDSAMYLCASSRQGGYNSPLHFGNGTRLTVT.

CDR3 loop: CASRGGRDNEQFF. The CDR3 nucleotides read TGTGCCAGCAGGGGGGGACGGGACAATGAGCAGTTCTTC. The chain carries TRBV6-5 and TRBJ2-1; tentative D call: TRBD2 (6 bases). Germline V gene lookup returns CDR1 MNHEY and CDR2 SVGAGI. The ends were cut back, 6 bases at V and 5 bases at J, with 11 bases in the middle. The CDR3 runs to 13 residues.

The CDR3 sequence is CASSLRLASTDTQYF. CDR3 nucleotide sequence: TGCGCCAGCAGCTTGCGGCTAGCGAGCACAGATACGCAGTATTTT. The chain carries TRBV5-1 and TRBJ2-3; D might be TRBD2 (6 bases). Germline V gene lookup returns CDR1 SGHRS and CDR2 YFSETQ. The CDR3 runs to 15 residues. Trimming removed 1 base at V and 0 bases at J, with 9 bases between. Supplemented by reference TRBV5-1 and TRBJ2-3, the full variable domain reads KAGVTQTPRYLIKTRGQQVTLSCSPISGHRSVSWYQQTPGQGLQFLFEYFSETQRNKGNFPGRFSGRQFSNSRSEMNVSTLELGDSALYLCASSLRLASTDTQYFGPGTRLTVL.

The gene calls are TRBV9 and TRBJ2-3, with 9 nucleotides matching TRBD2. Losses at the gene ends were 4 bases for V and 2 bases for J; bases not matched to a gene: 5. The germline V gene encodes CDR1 SGDLS and CDR2 YYNGEE. CDR3 length equals 15 residues. CDR3 loop: CASSLTSGYTDTQYF. The DNA of the CDR3 is TGTGCCAGCAGCCTGACTAGCGGTTACACAGATACGCAGTATTTT.

The rearrangement joins TRBV5-1 to TRBJ2-7; TRBD1 matches 8 bases. The CDR3 has 13 residues. CDR1 SGHRS and CDR2 YFSETQ come from the germline V gene. With V trimmed by 4 bases and J by 3 bases, 3 bases remained unmatched. The CDR3 bases are TGCGCCAGCAGCGGACAGGGAAACTACGAGCAGTACTTC. Residues: CASSGQGNYEQYF.

This rearrangement joins TRBV10-3 to TRBJ1-5; no clear D gene. The CDR3 runs to 16 residues. Trimming took off 0 bases at V and 0 bases at J, with 9 bases between the two ends. Germline CDR1 is ENHRY and CDR2 is SYGVKD. The CDR3 sequence: CAISESGYYSNQPQHF. The CDR3 DNA sequence: TGTGCCATCAGTGAGTCTGGGTACTATAGCAATCAGCCCCAGCATTTT.

V is TRBV12-5 and J is TRBJ2-3, with 7 bases that match TRBD1. V lost 3 bases to trimming and J lost 0 bases; unmatched junction nucleotides: 3. The CDR3 spans 15 residues. Germline CDR1 reads LGHNT; CDR2 reads FRNRAP. CDR3 DNA: TGTGCTAGTGGTTTCGGACAGGTCAGCACAGATACGCAGTATTTT. Its protein is CASGFGQVSTDTQYF.

The chain couples TRBV5-1 to TRBJ2-2; 9 nucleotides match TRBD1. The CDR3 has 16 residues. Germline CDR1 and CDR2: SGHRS and YFSETQ. V was clipped by 4 bases and J by 6 bases; unmatched bases: 10. CDR3 sequence reads: CASSPGTGFFAGELFF. As DNA, the CDR3 is TGCGCCAGCAGCCCGGGGACAGGGTTTTTCGCCGGGGAGCTGTTTTTT.

The chain couples TRBV5-1 to TRBJ2-5; TRBD1 might be the D (6 bases). The V end lost 4 bases, the J end lost 2 bases, and 15 bases lay between the germline ends. The CDR3 totals 15 residues. The V gene's germline CDR1 is SGHRS and CDR2 YFSETQ. The CDR3 DNA is TGCGCCAGCAGCCCAATGCGAGGGGGACAAGAGACCCAGTACTTC. Translated: CASSPMRGGQETQYF.

The V call is TRBV27, the J call TRBJ1-4, with TRBD1 as a possible D gene (6 bases). Germline V lookup: CDR1 MNHEY, CDR2 SMNVEV (reference sequence). The CDR3 runs to 16 residues. V dropped 5 bases and J dropped 6 bases, with 19 bases sitting between them. The DNA for the CDR3 is TGTGCCAGCAGTCGGTACCAAGGGGGTCTCGATGAAAAACTGTTTTTT. Translating gives CASSRYQGGLDEKLFF.

The V call is TRBV5-1, the J call TRBJ1-3; TRBD1 matches at 9 bases. Germline V gives CDR1 SGHRS, CDR2 YFSETQ. The length of the CDR3 is 17 residues. V dropped 7 bases and J dropped 0; count of bases not matched to a gene: 11. CDR3 amino acids: CASEPGTGTHSGNTIYF. CDR3 in DNA: TGCGCCAGCGAACCCGGGACAGGGACCCACTCTGGAAACACCATATATTTT.

The chain recombines TRBV7-9 with TRBJ1-5; TRBD1 might be the D (5 bases). In germline, CDR1 is SEHNR, CDR2 FQNEAQ (reference sequence). Trimming shortened V by 0 bases and J by 6 bases, and 6 bases separated the two germline ends. The CDR3 length is 13 residues. Here the CDR3 DNA reads TGTGCCAGCAGCTTAGCAGGGGCTCAGCCCCAGCATTTT. Translating it yields CASSLAGAQPQHF.

The chain combines TRBV30 with TRBJ2-7, with TRBD1 matching over 7 bases. CDR3 length: 15 amino acids. Germline-derived CDR1 and CDR2 are GTSNPN and SVGIG (reference sequence). The trim removed 0 bases at V and 1 base at J, leaving 6 bases unmatched. The CDR3 protein is CAWSVKGDRSYEQYF. CDR3 in DNA: TGTGCCTGGAGTGTAAAGGGGGACAGATCCTACGAGCAGTACTTC.

The rearrangement links TRBV11-2 to TRBJ2-1; D might be TRBD2 (7 bases). Trimming took 1 base from V and 6 from J, leaving 16 bases between them. The germline CDR1 and CDR2 sequences are SGHAT and FQNNGV. The CDR3 has 16 residues. The CDR3 region is CASSLVLGGAVNEQFF. DNA for the CDR3: TGTGCCAGCAGCTTAGTACTGGGGGGGGCCGTCAATGAGCAGTTCTTC.

V is TRBV5-1 and J is TRBJ1-1; TRBD1 might be the D (5 bases). CDR3 length: 14 amino acids. V was shortened by 2 bases and J by 1 base, with 9 bases between the two germline ends. The germline V gene has CDR1 SGHRS and CDR2 YFSETQ. This CDR3 reads CASSFQTENTEAFF. CDR3 coding DNA: TGCGCCAGCAGCTTTCAGACAGAGAACACTGAAGCTTTCTTT.

V gene TRBV6-1 combines with J gene TRBJ1-5; 10 nucleotides line up with TRBD1. V gave up 1 base and J gave up 6 bases; unmatched junction bases: 3. The germline CDR1 and CDR2 sequences are MNHNS and SASEGT. There are 15 residues in the CDR3. CDR3 loop: CASSEGTGGVQPQHF. DNA for the CDR3: TGTGCCAGCAGTGAAGGGACAGGGGGTGTTCAGCCCCAGCATTTT.

This chain connects TRBV7-2 to TRBJ2-7; TRBD1 is a possible D gene (5 bases). V was cut by 3 bases and J by 4 bases, with 16 bases left in between. Germline assignment: CDR1 SGHTA and CDR2 FQGNSA. This CDR3 contains 15 residues. The CDR3 DNA reads TGTGCCAGCAGCTTCCGACCGACAGACCAATACGAGCAGTACTTC. It codes for CASSFRPTDQYEQYF. The whole variable domain, filled in from reference TRBV7-2 and TRBJ2-7, reads GAGVSQSPSNKVTEKGKDVELRCDPISGHTALYWYRQSLGQGLEFLIYFQGNSAPDKSGLPSDRFSAERTGGSVSTLTIQRTQQEDSAVYLCASSFRPTDQYEQYFGPGTRLTVT.

This rearrangement joins TRBV4-2 to TRBJ2-5, with TRBD2 matching over 10 bases. In germline, CDR1 is LGHNA, CDR2 YNFKEQ. After removal of 4 bases from V and 1 base from J, the junction contained 3 bases not matched to a gene. The CDR3 has 15 amino acids. In DNA form, the CDR3 reads TGTGCCAGCAGCCTCGAGCGGGGGGGCCAAGAGACCCAGTACTTC. Protein product: CASSLERGGQETQYF.

V and J are TRBV7-9 and TRBJ1-5; 9 bases are a match to TRBD1. The CDR3 sequence is 13 residues long. V gave up 6 bases and J gave up 4 bases; unmatched junction bases: 1. Looked up from germline, CDR1 is SEHNR and CDR2 is FQNEAQ (reference sequence). This chain's CDR3 is CASSGTGNQPQHF. As DNA, the CDR3 is TGTGCCAGCAGTGGGACAGGGAATCAGCCCCAGCATTTT.

This chain connects TRBV30 to TRBJ1-1, with 9 nucleotides matching TRBD1. The V gene's germline CDR1 is GTSNPN and CDR2 SVGIG (reference sequence). The CDR3 runs to 11 residues. The V segment lost 2 bases and the J segment 12 bases; nucleotides outside the gene matches: 4. The CDR3 is CAWSSGTGTFF. The CDR3 DNA reads TGTGCCTGGAGTTCCGGGACAGGGACTTTCTTT.

This chain connects TRBV5-1 to TRBJ2-3; D remains ambiguous. CDR3 length: 13 residues. V gave up 2 bases and J gave up 4 bases, with 8 bases separating them. Germline loops: CDR1 SGHRS, CDR2 YFSETQ. This CDR3 is CASSFFGPDTQYF. The DNA of the CDR3 is TGCGCCAGCAGCTTTTTTGGGCCAGATACGCAGTATTTT.

The genes are TRBV18 and TRBJ1-2, with 10 bases matching TRBD1. V trimming: 6 bases; J trimming: 8 bases; junction bases outside the gene matches: 6. The CDR3 sequence is 13 residues long. The V gene's germline CDR1 is KGHSH and CDR2 LQKENI. The chain's CDR3 is CASSGQGTGGYTF. The CDR3 DNA sequence: TGTGCCAGCTCGGGACAGGGGACAGGAGGCTACACCTTC.

This chain connects TRBV11-3 to TRBJ2-7, with a tentative D call TRBD1 (5 bases). The CDR3 runs to 13 residues. Germline loops: CDR1 SGHNT, CDR2 YENEEA. V shed 4 bases and J shed 12 bases, with 19 bases lying between them. CDR3 region: CASSSLRAPTTYF. CDR3 sequence (DNA): TGTGCCAGCAGCTCCCTCAGGGCGCCAACCACGTACTTC.

The chain recombines TRBV5-1 with TRBJ2-1; perhaps TRBD2 as D (5 bases). The CDR3 length is 13 residues. V was shortened by 4 bases and J by 9 bases, with 14 bases between the two germline ends. CDR1 and CDR2 from the germline V gene are SGHRS and YFSETQ. Here the CDR3 reads CASSTGERSEQFF. DNA for the CDR3: TGCGCCAGCAGCACCGGGGAGAGAAGTGAGCAGTTCTTC.

The V gene is TRBV5-4, the J gene TRBJ1-1, with D possibly being TRBD1 (5 bases). The CDR3 consists of 13 residues. Germline V gene lookup returns CDR1 SGHNT and CDR2 YYREEE (reference sequence). Trimming shortened V by 4 bases and J by 2 bases, and 9 bases separated the two germline ends. CDR3 amino acids: CASSPQANTEAFF. CDR3 nucleotide sequence: TGTGCCAGCAGCCCACAGGCAAACACTGAAGCTTTCTTT. The entire variable domain, with the rest obtained from reference TRBV5-4 and TRBJ1-1, is as follows: ETGVTQSPTHLIKTRGQQVTLRCSSQSGHNTVSWYQQALGQGPQFIFQYYREEENGRGNFPPRFSGLQFPNYSSELNVNALELDDSALYLCASSPQANTEAFFGQGTRLTVV.

The chain is built from TRBV28 and TRBJ1-1; the match to TRBD1 covers 9 bases. This CDR3 is 16 amino acids long. Trimming took 6 bases from V and 2 from J; bases not matched to a gene: 10. CDR1 MDHEN and CDR2 SYDVKM come from the germline V gene. The chain's CDR3 is CASSPGWTGVNTEAFF. CDR3 sequence (DNA): TGTGCCAGCAGCCCTGGGTGGACAGGGGTTAACACTGAAGCTTTCTTT. Combining the CDR3 with reference TRBV28 and TRBJ1-1 gives the whole variable domain DVKVTQSSRYLVKRTGEKVFLECVQDMDHENMFWYRQDPGLGLRLIYFSYDVKMKEKGDIPEGYSVSREKKERFSLILESASTNQTSMYLCASSPGWTGVNTEAFFGQGTRLTVV.